This T cell receptor (beta chain) is from a study of prognosis after radiotherapy for stage I lung cancer. Study outcomes and limitations: Frequencies of TRBV and TRBJ gene use reportedly varied by whether patients had metastases.

Many counts were recorded for this clonotype. Its specificity is not known. Peripheral venous blood was drawn in roughly 5.7-milliliter volumes, with a draw taken at each of two separate time points. From genomic DNA, TCR beta CDR3 was amplified by two-round multiplex PCR. Individual primers that were specific to each TRBV and TRBJ gene served in first-round PCR. TCRdb fed the multiplex PCR reads into MiXCR, producing one record per CDR3 protein. The table has roughly 38,000 distinct CDR3 sequences, 24% seen once. V shed 3 bases, J shed 5 bases, and the junction held 4 bases outside the gene matches. The CDR3 spans 13 residues. The germline gives CDR1 DFQATT, CDR2 SNEGSKA (reference sequence).

The sequencing used PBMCs, collected before or after stereotactic body radiation therapy (not recorded which). The clonotype was recovered from a donor over 45 with non-small cell lung cancer. The chain carries TRBV20-1 and TRBJ1-2; 9 bases agree with TRBD1. The CDR3 nucleotides are TGCAGTGCTAGTGGGACAGGGAAGTATGGCTACACCTTC. Protein: CSASGTGKYGYTF.